A single sample is the source of the 8 T cell receptor beta chains below, sequenced in a study of CD8+ T cells in alopecia areata. Extracted from the samples, RNA was reverse transcribed into cDNA to serve as the sequencing template. Generated by immunoSEQ multiplex PCR, the TCRdb table keeps only in-frame clones and is missing some. Of some 240,000 clones listed, 50% to 60% are singletons. This specimen consisted of CD4+ T cells sorted from blood, obtained at week 0. The receptors stem from a human donor with alopecia areata.

The chain carries TRBV5-1 and TRBJ1-2; tentative D call: TRBD1 (6 bases). The germline V gene encodes CDR1 SGHRS and CDR2 YFSETQ. Trimming shortened V by 4 bases and J by 6 bases, and 13 bases separated the two germline ends. CDR3 length: 13 amino acids. The CDR3 coding sequence is TGCGCCAGCAGCCTTATACAGGGACATGGCTACACCTTC. Translation gives CASSLIQGHGYTF.

The J gene is TRBJ1-5, the V gene TRBV30, with 9 bases fitting TRBD1. Germline CDR1 and CDR2: GTSNPN and SVGIG (reference sequence). The CDR3 consists of 13 residues. V was pared by 8 bases and J by 3 bases, with 5 bases of the junction left unmatched. The CDR3 DNA follows: TGTGCCGTACAGGGGGCCAACAATCAGCCCCAGCATTTT. It yields the protein CAVQGANNQPQHF.

V gene TRBV5-1 combines with J gene TRBJ2-5; weak D call: TRBD1 (5 bases). Germline loops: CDR1 SGHRS, CDR2 YFSETQ. V shed 2 bases and J shed 2 bases, with 16 bases lying between them. This CDR3 has 16 amino acids. CDR3 residues: CASSFQGINKQETQYF. CDR3 in DNA: TGCGCCAGCAGCTTTCAGGGCATCAACAAGCAAGAGACCCAGTACTTC.

V gene TRBV7-2 combines with J gene TRBJ2-1, with D maybe TRBD2 (5 bases). V lost 5 bases and J lost 2, with 13 bases in between. The CDR3 is 15 amino acids. Per germline, CDR1 SGHTA and CDR2 FQGNSA. The CDR3 reads CASSLTSRTYNEQFF. The CDR3 DNA is TGTGCCAGCAGCCTTACTAGTCGCACCTACAATGAGCAGTTCTTC.

The chain carries TRBV6-5 and TRBJ2-2; TRBD2 might be the D (6 bases). V lost 5 bases to trimming and J lost 7 bases, with 14 bases between them. Germline CDR1 MNHEY, CDR2 SVGAGI. The CDR3 totals 14 residues. CDR3 nucleotides: TGTGCCAGCAGTGTCCTCCCCGGGAGCGGGGAGCTGTTTTTT. Residues: CASSVLPGSGELFF.

The rearrangement links TRBV29-1 to TRBJ1-5, with D possibly matching TRBD1 (5 bases). The germline V gene encodes CDR1 SQVTM and CDR2 ANQGSEA. The V end lost 4 bases, the J end lost 6 bases, and 16 bases lay between the germline ends. The CDR3 loop spans 14 amino acids. CDR3 loop: CSVVYPGRSQPQHF. The CDR3 nucleotides are TGCAGCGTTGTTTACCCAGGGAGGTCTCAGCCCCAGCATTTT.

This rearrangement joins TRBV2 to TRBJ1-3; 7 positions agree with TRBD1. Trimming removed 4 bases from V and 1 base from J; junction bases left unmatched: 7. The CDR3 sequence is 16 residues long. Germline V gene sequence: CDR1 SNHLY, CDR2 FYNNEI. CDR3 residues: CASSGGDRSSGNTIYF. For the CDR3, the DNA is TGTGCCAGCAGTGGGGGGGACAGATCTTCTGGAAACACCATATATTTT.

This clone was seen more than once but under ten times. The chain links TRBV27 to TRBJ1-1, with TRBD1 matching 7 bases. The length of the CDR3 is 16 residues. The ends lost 5 bases at V and 0 bases at J; junction bases unmatched: 9. Germline loops: CDR1 MNHEY, CDR2 SMNVEV (reference sequence). CDR3 amino acids: CASSGRTGRLNTEAFF. For the CDR3, the DNA is TGTGCCAGCAGTGGCCGGACAGGTCGTTTGAACACTGAAGCTTTCTTT.